The clone carrying this T cell receptor beta chain was observed a handful of times. This CDR3 has 16 residues. Trimming at V came to 2 bases and at J to 5 bases, leaving 7 bases not matched to a gene. Germline V lookup: CDR1 SGHVS, CDR2 FQNEAQ. The sample belongs to a study of blood T cell repertoires in COVID-19. The table came from immunoSEQ multiplex PCR; TCRdb's copy has only in-frame clones and leaves some out. The table records 120,000 to 150,000 clones, approximately 80% of them present only once. This chain links TRBV7-8 with TRBJ1-5, with 9 bases identical to TRBD1. The sequence derives from a man aged 60-69 years with active or convalescent COVID-19. What was sequenced was peripheral blood. CDR3 DNA sequence: TGTGCCAGCAGCTTACAGACAGGGGGTTCCCATCAGCCCCAGCATTTT. This translates into CASSLQTGGSHQPQHF.